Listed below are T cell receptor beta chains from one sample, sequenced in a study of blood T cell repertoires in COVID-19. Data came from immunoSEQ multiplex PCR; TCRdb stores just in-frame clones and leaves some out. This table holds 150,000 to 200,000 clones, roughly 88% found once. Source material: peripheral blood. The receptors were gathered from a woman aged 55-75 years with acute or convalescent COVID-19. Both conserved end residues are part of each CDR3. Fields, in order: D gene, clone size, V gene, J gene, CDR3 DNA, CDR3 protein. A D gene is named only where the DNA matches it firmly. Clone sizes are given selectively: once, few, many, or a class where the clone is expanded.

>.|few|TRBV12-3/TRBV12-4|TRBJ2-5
TGTGCCAGCGCCCAGTATAATCAAGAGACCCAGTACTTC
CASAQYNQETQYF
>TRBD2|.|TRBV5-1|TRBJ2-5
TGCGCCAGCAGCAAAATCCCTCTAGCGGGTCAAGAGACCCAGTACTTC
CASSKIPLAGQETQYF
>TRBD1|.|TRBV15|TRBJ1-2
TGTGCCACCAGCAGAGAATTGCGGGACAGTACTAACTATGGCTACACCTTC
CATSRELRDSTNYGYTF
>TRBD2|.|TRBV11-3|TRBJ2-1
TGTGCCAGCAGCTTAGGGGGGGGAGATGAGCAGTTCTTC
CASSLGGGDEQFF
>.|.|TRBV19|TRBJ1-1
TGTGCCAGTAGTATACCCCGGGGTCCGTATATCCCCGGGACAAAGAACACTGAAGCTTTCTTT
CASSIPRGPYIPGTKNTEAFF
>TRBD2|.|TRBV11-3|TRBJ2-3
TGTGCCAGCAGCCGTACTAGCGGGAGCACAGATACGCAGTATTTT
CASSRTSGSTDTQYF
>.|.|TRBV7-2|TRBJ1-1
TGTGCCAGCAGCTTACGACAGGCCGCCGAAGCTTTCTTT
CASSLRQAAEAFF
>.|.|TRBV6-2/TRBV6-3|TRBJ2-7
TGTGCCAGCAGTTACTCGATGGTTCTGGACTCGGCATACGAGCAGTACTTC
CASSYSMVLDSAYEQYF
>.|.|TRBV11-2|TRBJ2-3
TGTGCCAGCAGCCCCGCTGTCACTAGCACAGATACGCAGTATTTT
CASSPAVTSTDTQYF
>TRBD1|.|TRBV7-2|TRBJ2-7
TGTGCCAGCAGCACCGGACAGGGGGGGTCCTACGAGCAGTACTTC
CASSTGQGGSYEQYF
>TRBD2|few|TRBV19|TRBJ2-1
TGTGCCAGTAGTATGCGGGGGGGCCGAAATGAGCAGTTCTTC
CASSMRGGRNEQFF
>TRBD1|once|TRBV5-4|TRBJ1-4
TGTGCCAGCAGCTCGGACAGGGTCTTTGAAAAACTGTTTTTT
CASSSDRVFEKLFF
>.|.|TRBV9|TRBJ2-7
TGTGCCAGCAGCCCCCCAGCAGGCAGGGGTTCCTACGAGCAGTACTTC
CASSPPAGRGSYEQYF
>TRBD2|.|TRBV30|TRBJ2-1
TGTGCCTGGAGTGGACTAGCGGCAAACGGTGAGCAGTTCTTC
CAWSGLAANGEQFF
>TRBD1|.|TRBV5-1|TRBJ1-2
TGCGCCAGCAGCTTCCTGGAACAGGGGGGCCCGGGGTATGGCTACACCTTC
CASSFLEQGGPGYGYTF
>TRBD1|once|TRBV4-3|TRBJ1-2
TGCGCCAGCAGCCAGCGGATCGGACAGGGCGGGGATGGCTACACCTTC
CASSQRIGQGGDGYTF
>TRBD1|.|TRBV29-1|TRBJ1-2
TGCAGCGTTGACGGGACAGGGGGCGTTGGCTATGGCTACACCTTC
CSVDGTGGVGYGYTF
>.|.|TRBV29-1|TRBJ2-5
TGCAGCGGGAACAGGGGGAGGGTCGGAGAGACCCAGTACTTC
CSGNRGRVGETQYF
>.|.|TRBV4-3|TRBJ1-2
TGCGCCAGCAGCCAAGGGTGGAAGGAGTTAGTACATTATGGCTACACCTTC
CASSQGWKELVHYGYTF
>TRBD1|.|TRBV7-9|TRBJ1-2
TGTGCCAGCAGCGACCGCCCTGGACAGGGAGATGGCTACACCTTC
CASSDRPGQGDGYTF
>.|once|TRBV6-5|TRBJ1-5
TGTGCCAGCACCGAACGGGGCAATCAGCCCCAGCATTTT
CASTERGNQPQHF
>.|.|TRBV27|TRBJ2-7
TGTGCCAGCAGTTTGGACGGGAGCTCCTACGAGCAGTACTTC
CASSLDGSSYEQYF
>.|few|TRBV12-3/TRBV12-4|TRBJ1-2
TGTGCCAGCAGCCCGAACTATGGCTACACCTTC
CASSPNYGYTF
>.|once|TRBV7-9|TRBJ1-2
TGTGCCAGCAGCTTTACAGGGTTTGGCTACACCTTC
CASSFTGFGYTF
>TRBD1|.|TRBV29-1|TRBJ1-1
TGCAGCGTTAGGGGGCTACTTAGGACAGGGGGCGCGAACACTGAAGCTTTCTTT
CSVRGLLRTGGANTEAFF
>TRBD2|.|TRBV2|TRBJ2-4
TGTGCCAGCAGTGAAGTTACTAGCGGGAAAAACATTCAGTACTTC
CASSEVTSGKNIQYF
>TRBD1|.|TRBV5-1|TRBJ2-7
TGCGCCAGCAGCTTGGGGGACAGGGGGCCGAGTGAGCAGTACTTC
CASSLGDRGPSEQYF
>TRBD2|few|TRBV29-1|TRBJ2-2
TGCAGCGCGCGACTAGCGGCCCGCCCCTCGAACACCGGGGAGCTGTTTTTT
CSARLAARPSNTGELFF
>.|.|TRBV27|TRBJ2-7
TGTGCCAGCAGTTTTCGGCAGGGAAGTGACGAGCAGTACTTC
CASSFRQGSDEQYF
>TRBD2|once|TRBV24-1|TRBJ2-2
TGTGCCACCAGTGATTTGCAGAGGGGGGCTAGCGGGGGTAACACCGGGGAGCTGTTTTTT
CATSDLQRGASGGNTGELFF
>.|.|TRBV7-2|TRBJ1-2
TGTGCCAGCAGCTTAGGACAGCACTATGGCTACACCTTC
CASSLGQHYGYTF
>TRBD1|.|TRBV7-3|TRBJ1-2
TGTGCCAGCAGCTGCCGGGACAGGGTGAGAGGCTACACCTTC
CASSCRDRVRGYTF
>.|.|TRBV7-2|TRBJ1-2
TGTGCCAGCAGCCGTAGGGGCCTGAACTATGGCTACACCTTC
CASSRRGLNYGYTF
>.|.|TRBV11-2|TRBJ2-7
TGTGCCACCAGCCTAGCCGTCGAGCAGTACTTC
CATSLAVEQYF
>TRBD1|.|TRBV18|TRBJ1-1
TGTGCCAGCTCGACCGGGACAGGGGGATCTGAAGCTTTCTTT
CASSTGTGGSEAFF
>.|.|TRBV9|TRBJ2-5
TGTGCCAGCAGCGTAACGGGAAGTACGGAGACCCAGTACTTC
CASSVTGSTETQYF
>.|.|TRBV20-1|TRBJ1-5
TGCAGTGCTAGTGGGGGGCGAATAGATCAGCCCCAGCATTTT
CSASGGRIDQPQHF
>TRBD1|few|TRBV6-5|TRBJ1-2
TGTGCCAGCAGTTACCCCGGTGGACAGGTCTATGGCTACACCTTC
CASSYPGGQVYGYTF
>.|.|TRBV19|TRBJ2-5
TGTGCCAGTAGTATAGTTAGCGGGACCCAGTACTTC
CASSIVSGTQYF
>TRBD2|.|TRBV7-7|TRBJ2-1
TGTGCTAGCAGCTTACGACTAGCCTCCTACAATGAGCAGTTCTTC
CASSLRLASYNEQFF
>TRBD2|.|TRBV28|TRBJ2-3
TGTGCCAGCAGTTTGGGGCTAGCGGGGGGTACAGATACGCAGTATTTT
CASSLGLAGGTDTQYF
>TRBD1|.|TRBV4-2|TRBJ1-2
TGTGCCAGCAGCCAAGACACAGGGGCTAACTATGGCTACACCTTC
CASSQDTGANYGYTF
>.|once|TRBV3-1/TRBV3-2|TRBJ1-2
TGTGCCAGCAGCCACCGGGACACCGAGGGCTACACCTTC
CASSHRDTEGYTF
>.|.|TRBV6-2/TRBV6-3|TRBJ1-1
TGTGCCAGCAGTTACTCGGAGGTACCGAACACTGAAGCTTTCTTT
CASSYSEVPNTEAFF
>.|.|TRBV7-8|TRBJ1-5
TGTGCCAGCAGCTATGATCCAGAGGAGCCCCAGCATTTT
CASSYDPEEPQHF
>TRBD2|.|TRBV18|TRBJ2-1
TGTGCCAGCTCACCACCGGATAGCGGGGTCTACAATGAGCAGTTCTTC
CASSPPDSGVYNEQFF
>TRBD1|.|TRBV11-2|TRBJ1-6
TGTGCCAGCAGCCGGCAGGGGGGTTCACCCCTCCACTTT
CASSRQGGSPLHF
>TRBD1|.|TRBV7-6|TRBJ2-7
TGTGCCAGCAGCCCTGGGACAGGGCCTACCTACGAGCAGTACTTC
CASSPGTGPTYEQYF